These T cell receptor beta chains were read from a single sample in a study. TCRdb re-analysed the RT-PCR reads in MiXCR, keeping a single row per CDR3 protein. Among about 700,000 distinct CDR3 sequences, approximately 14% were seen once, and the ten largest hold 3.6%. The specimen sequenced was memory CD4+ T cells from blood. Source of these receptors: a female donor in good health, serving as a healthy control. Both conserved end residues are part of each CDR3. The D gene is left open where the match is weak. Part of the rows lack a size; the others show once, few, many or a class for expanded clones.

CDR3 DNA,CDR3 protein,J gene,V gene,D gene,clone size
TGCAGTGCTAGAGATCAAGGACAGCGTAAAATAGACACCTTC,CSARDQGQRKIDTF,TRBJ1-2,TRBV20-1,.,few
TGCAGCGTTGAAGATCAAAGGGGGAATGAAAAACTGTTTTTT,CSVEDQRGNEKLFF,TRBJ1-4,TRBV29-1,.,many
TGCAGTGCTAGAGATCCGTTCCGGACCATCAATGAGCAGTTCTTC,CSARDPFRTINEQFF,TRBJ2-1,TRBV20-1,.,many
TGTGCCACCAGTGATTTGGCAGGGCGGGACGGGGAGCTGTTTTTT,CATSDLAGRDGELFF,TRBJ2-2,TRBV24-1,.,.
TGTGCCAGCAGCCCTCAGGAGGGAGGGAATTCACCCCTCCACTTT,CASSPQEGGNSPLHF,TRBJ1-6,TRBV7-2,.,few
TGTGCCAGCAGCCAAATGGTAGAGAGCGAGCAGTACTTC,CASSQMVESEQYF,TRBJ2-7,TRBV3-1,.,.
TGTGCCAGCAGCGTAGAGGACAGGGGGATCACCATATATTTT,CASSVEDRGITIYF,TRBJ1-3,TRBV9,TRBD1,.
TGTGCCAGCAGTTTACAACAGGTACTCAGGGGCAATCAGCCCCAGCATTTT,CASSLQQVLRGNQPQHF,TRBJ1-5,TRBV28,.,.
TGCGCCAGCAGCCACCTAGACAGGGCCGTCTATGGCTACACCTTC,CASSHLDRAVYGYTF,TRBJ1-2,TRBV4-3,TRBD1,many
TGCAGTGCTAGACCGGGACAGAAAGAGACCCAGTACTTC,CSARPGQKETQYF,TRBJ2-5,TRBV20-1,TRBD1,.
TGTGCCAGCAGTTCAGGAACGGGAGCAGGAGTGACCCAGTACTTC,CASSSGTGAGVTQYF,TRBJ2-5,TRBV12-3/TRBV12-4,.,.
TGTGCCAGCAGCACTTTGGACAGGTGGGAGACCCAGTACTTC,CASSTLDRWETQYF,TRBJ2-5,TRBV11-2,TRBD1,.
TGTGCCAGCAGCCAAGTAGGACGGTACGAGCAGTACTTC,CASSQVGRYEQYF,TRBJ2-7,TRBV3-1,.,.
TGCGCCAGCAGCCACACAGAAACAGGGAACACTGAAGCTTTCTTT,CASSHTETGNTEAFF,TRBJ1-1,TRBV4-1,.,.
TGTGCCAGCAGACTCAAAACAGGGGGGGATAATTCACCCCTCCACTTT,CASRLKTGGDNSPLHF,TRBJ1-6,TRBV27,TRBD1,.
TGTGCCAGCAGTTACTCGATGGCGGGAATAACCTACGAGCAGTACTTC,CASSYSMAGITYEQYF,TRBJ2-7,TRBV6-6,.,.
TGTGCCATCAGTGAGTTAAAGGGGGCAGGGACTGAAGCTTTCTTT,CAISELKGAGTEAFF,TRBJ1-1,TRBV10-3,TRBD1,.